Below, 31 T cell receptor beta chains from the same sample are listed, as sequenced in a study of identical twins. MiXCR, applied by TCRdb to the 5' RACE reads, yields one record per CDR3 protein. The sample contains roughly 750,000 distinct CDR3 sequences, 21% of which appear only once. These data are also associated with another study on T cells expressing NK-cell markers.

The sequencing sample was made of PBMCs. The receptors shown here come from a woman between 18 and 29 years old in good health.

The V call is TRBV27, the J call TRBJ2-5; TRBD1 matches 9 bases. The V segment lost 2 bases and the J segment 4 bases; nucleotides outside the gene matches: 2. The CDR3 contains 14 residues. Germline lookup yields CDR1 MNHEY and CDR2 SMNVEV (reference sequence). The CDR3 sequence is CASSLVDRGETQYF. For the CDR3, the DNA is TGTGCCAGCAGTTTAGTGGACAGGGGAGAGACCCAGTACTTC.

The chain has TRBV4-3 and TRBJ2-1; D ambiguous. Trimming left V 3 bases short and J 4 bases short, with 13 bases between. Looked up from germline, CDR1 is LGHNA and CDR2 is YSLEER. The CDR3 runs 15 residues. CDR3 protein: CASSQYLKDYNEQFF. CDR3 nucleotide sequence: TGCGCCAGCAGCCAGTACCTAAAAGATTACAATGAGCAGTTCTTC.

The chain couples TRBV5-1 to TRBJ2-3; 9 bases match TRBD1. The CDR3 totals 16 residues. The junction had 3 bases not matched to a gene; V was cut back by 0 bases and J by 1 base. Germline CDR1 reads SGHRS; CDR2 reads YFSETQ. CDR3 nucleotides: TGCGCCAGCAGCTTGGGACGGGACAGGGGCACAGATACGCAGTATTTT. This sequence encodes CASSLGRDRGTDTQYF.

This clonotype was seen ten or more times. This sequence joins TRBV5-1 and TRBJ2-2; no definite D call. Germline-derived CDR1 and CDR2 are SGHRS and YFSETQ. V was cut by 6 bases and J by 2 bases, with 11 bases left in between. The CDR3 runs 14 residues. CDR3 nucleotide sequence: TGCGCCAGCACCAAATTTGAAAACACCGGGGAGCTGTTTTTT. Protein product: CASTKFENTGELFF.

This clonotype came up a few times. This chain links TRBV10-3 with TRBJ2-4; D may be TRBD2 (5 bases). Trimming stripped 5 bases from V and 12 bases from J, with 23 bases between. Per the germline V gene, CDR1 is ENHRY and CDR2 is SYGVKD. The CDR3 sequence is 15 residues long. Here the CDR3 reads CAISPRYSSSEDQYF. CDR3 bases: TGTGCCATCAGTCCAAGATACTCATCCTCGGAGGATCAGTACTTC.

In its sample, this clonotype was seen a few times. The chain is built from TRBV11-3 and TRBJ2-7; 7 bases fit TRBD1. V shed 3 bases, J shed 3 bases, and the junction held 11 bases outside the gene matches. The V gene's germline CDR1 is SGHNT and CDR2 YENEEA. The CDR3 is 16 residues long. CDR3 DNA: TGTGCCAGCAGCTTCGGGTTCCGGGACAGACTCTACGAGCAGTACTTC. It yields the protein CASSFGFRDRLYEQYF.

V and J are TRBV20-1 and TRBJ2-2; tentatively, D is TRBD2 (5 bases). V dropped 2 bases and J dropped 0 bases, with 10 bases sitting between them. The germline gives CDR1 DFQATT, CDR2 SNEGSKA (reference sequence). This CDR3 is 15 amino acids long. The CDR3 nucleotides read TGCAGTGCTAGAAAGCTCGGGGCGAACACCGGGGAGCTGTTTTTT. Translated: CSARKLGANTGELFF.

This clonotype was detected a few times. This chain joins TRBV9 and TRBJ2-1, with 13 bases lining up with TRBD2. Germline V gene data show CDR1 as SGDLS and CDR2 as YYNGEE. CDR3 size: 14 residues. The ends lost 3 bases at V and 9 bases at J; junction bases unmatched: 3. Here the CDR3 reads CASSARTSGGEQFF. CDR3 DNA: TGTGCCAGCAGCGCCCGGACTAGCGGGGGTGAGCAGTTCTTC.

This clonotype was recorded a few times. The chain combines TRBV6-1 with TRBJ1-2; 8 bases map to TRBD1. V dropped 8 bases and J dropped 7; count of bases not matched to a gene: 9. Germline CDR1 reads MNHNS; CDR2 reads SASEGT. The CDR3 runs to 13 residues. The DNA of the CDR3 is TGTGCCAGCGGGGCAGGGGGCTCTGTTGGCTACACCTTC. This codes for CASGAGGSVGYTF.

The chain has TRBV9 and TRBJ2-1, with 8 bases fitting TRBD2. CDR1 SGDLS and CDR2 YYNGEE come from the germline V gene. V gave up 6 bases and J gave up 9 bases; unmatched junction bases: 17. There are 16 residues in the CDR3. The CDR3: CASTSIGLAGRAEQFF. CDR3 DNA: TGTGCCAGCACCTCGATCGGGCTAGCGGGTAGAGCTGAGCAGTTCTTC. Together with reference TRBV9 and TRBJ2-1, the CDR3 gives the full variable domain: DSGVTQTPKHLITATGQRVTLRCSPRSGDLSVYWYQQSLDQGLQFLIQYYNGEERAKGNILERFSAQQFPDLHSELNLSSLELGDSALYFCASTSIGLAGRAEQFFGPGTRLTVL.

For the CDR3, the DNA is TGCAGTGCTGGGAGCGGGGGGCGGGGAGATACGCAGTATTTT. Translated, it gives CSAGSGGRGDTQYF. The chain has TRBV20-1 and TRBJ2-3, with TRBD2 matching 9 bases. Germline V gives CDR1 DFQATT, CDR2 SNEGSKA (reference sequence). J lost 5 bases, V lost 5 bases, and 8 bases had no gene match. The CDR3 contains 14 residues.

This clonotype came up many times. In DNA, the CDR3 is TGTGCCAGCACCCTGCGGGAGGTGGTATATGAGCAGTTCTTC. Amino acid sequence: CASTLREVVYEQFF. The gene calls are TRBV12-3 or TRBV12-4 and TRBJ2-1; TRBD2 matches 8 bases. J lost 8 bases, V lost 7 bases, and 10 bases had no gene match. The CDR3 length is 14 residues.

This clonotype appeared a few times. This chain uses TRBV4-2 with TRBJ2-1, with D perhaps TRBD2 (5 bases). V was shortened by 0 bases and J by 0 bases, with 12 bases between the two germline ends. The CDR3 loop spans 17 amino acids. CDR1 and CDR2 (germline): LGHNA, YNFKEQ. CDR3 residues: CASSQEEDVPSYNEQFF. CDR3 DNA sequence: TGTGCCAGCAGCCAAGAGGAGGACGTCCCCTCCTACAATGAGCAGTTCTTC.

V gene TRBV27 combines with J gene TRBJ2-3, with a tentative D call TRBD2 (5 bases). The CDR3 runs to 17 residues. CDR1 and CDR2 (germline): MNHEY, SMNVEV (reference sequence). Trimming cost V 2 bases and J 1 base, with 16 bases left between them. For the CDR3, the DNA is TGTGCCAGCAGTTTAGAGGGAGACCCCCGGGGCACAGATACGCAGTATTTT. This codes for CASSLEGDPRGTDTQYF.

The genes are TRBV5-1 and TRBJ1-4; D gene unclear. V was trimmed by 7 bases and J by 5 bases, leaving 12 bases between them. CDR3 length: 13 residues. Germline CDR1 is SGHRS and CDR2 is YFSETQ. The CDR3 DNA sequence: TGCGCCAGCGGCACAGCAAAGAATGAAAAACTGTTTTTT. This sequence encodes CASGTAKNEKLFF.

The chain joins TRBV5-5 to TRBJ1-5; no firm D call. The CDR3 is 18 residues long. V lost 0 bases and J lost 0, with 16 bases in between. Per germline, CDR1 SGHKS and CDR2 YYEKEE (reference sequence). In DNA form, the CDR3 reads TGTGCCAGCAGCTTGGCCCCAGCTCTAGAGTATAGCAATCAGCCCCAGCATTTT. This gives the protein CASSLAPALEYSNQPQHF.

This clonotype turned up a few times. The V gene is TRBV9, the J gene TRBJ1-2; possibly TRBD1 for D (5 bases). Germline CDR1 SGDLS, CDR2 YYNGEE. The CDR3 spans 15 residues. Trimming removed 1 base at V and 0 bases at J, with 10 bases between. CDR3 in amino acids: CASSVWQGANYGYTF. The CDR3 nucleotides are TGTGCCAGCAGCGTATGGCAGGGAGCTAACTATGGCTACACCTTC. The full variable domain, with the rest looked up from reference TRBV9 and TRBJ1-2, is DSGVTQTPKHLITATGQRVTLRCSPRSGDLSVYWYQQSLDQGLQFLIQYYNGEERAKGNILERFSAQQFPDLHSELNLSSLELGDSALYFCASSVWQGANYGYTFGSGTRLTVV.

This clonotype was counted at least ten times. This chain joins TRBV6-8 and TRBJ2-7; D remains unclear. CDR3 size: 16 residues. Germline-derived CDR1 and CDR2 are MNHGY and SAAAGT. Trimming removed 6 bases from V and 2 bases from J, with 20 bases in between. This chain's CDR3 is CASRLVFRSQTYEQYF. DNA for the CDR3: TGTGCCAGCAGGCTAGTCTTTCGGAGTCAGACCTACGAGCAGTACTTC.

The DNA for the CDR3 is TGTGCCAGCAGCAATACCCAACCGGGTCCGGCAACAGAGCAGTACTTC. It translates to CASSNTQPGPATEQYF. The chain combines TRBV21-1 with TRBJ2-7; the table's TRBD1 call for D was not verified on the DNA. TRBV21-1 is shown as a pseudogene. The CDR3 is 16 amino acids.

The chain couples TRBV10-3 to TRBJ2-1, with a possible D match to TRBD1 (6 bases). Germline CDR1 ENHRY, CDR2 SYGVKD. Trimming shortened V by 5 bases and J by 0 bases, and 11 bases separated the two germline ends. The length of the CDR3 is 15 residues. The CDR3, as DNA: TGTGCCATCAGTAGCCGGGACAACTCCTACAATGAGCAGTTCTTC. Its protein product is CAISSRDNSYNEQFF.

This clonotype was detected only a few times. This chain uses TRBV6-5 with TRBJ2-5; 11 bases match TRBD1. The CDR3 has 15 amino acids. CDR1 MNHEY and CDR2 SVGAGI come from the germline V gene. V shed 0 bases and J 9 bases; nucleotides not matched to a gene: 6. CDR3 in DNA: TGTGCCAGCAGTTACTCAGGGACAGGGGGTGAGGCCCAGTACTTC. Amino acids: CASSYSGTGGEAQYF.

This clonotype was seen only a few times. This sequence joins TRBV20-1 and TRBJ1-1; D uncertain. The V end was cut by 3 bases, the J end by 4 bases, with 9 bases between. Germline lookup yields CDR1 DFQATT and CDR2 SNEGSKA (reference sequence). CDR3 length: 12 amino acids. The CDR3 bases are TGCAGTGCTAGCCGCCCAGCCACTGAAGCTTTCTTT. Its protein product is CSASRPATEAFF.

This clonotype turned up a few times. The chain joins TRBV12-3 or TRBV12-4 to TRBJ2-5; a weak D match, TRBD2 (6 bases). V was cut by 6 bases and J by 3 bases, with 17 bases left in between. CDR3 size: 15 residues. The CDR3 here is CASRKTRGTEETQYF. The CDR3 DNA reads as TGTGCCAGCAGGAAGACCCGGGGGACTGAAGAGACCCAGTACTTC.

The V call is TRBV20-1, the J call TRBJ2-3, with D tentatively TRBD1 (5 bases). The germline V gene has CDR1 DFQATT and CDR2 SNEGSKA (reference sequence). V lost 4 bases and J lost 3, with 11 bases in between. The CDR3 is made up of 13 amino acids. This chain's CDR3 is CSATKTETDTQYF. As DNA, the CDR3 is TGCAGTGCTACGAAGACAGAAACAGATACGCAGTATTTT.

V gene TRBV7-6 combines with J gene TRBJ2-3; D unresolved. Trimming left V 2 bases short and J 2 bases short, with 8 bases between. This CDR3 comprises 14 residues. Germline loops: CDR1 SGHVS, CDR2 FNYEAQ. CDR3 sequence reads: CASSLKVNTDTQYF. DNA of the CDR3: TGTGCCAGCAGCTTAAAGGTCAACACAGATACGCAGTATTTT. The complete variable domain, with remaining parts taken from reference TRBV7-6 and TRBJ2-3, reads GAGVSQSPRYKVTKRGQDVALRCDPISGHVSLYWYRQALGQGPEFLTYFNYEAQQDKSGLPNDRFSAERPEGSISTLTIQRTEQRDSAMYRCASSLKVNTDTQYFGPGTRLTVL.

There are many counts of this clonotype. V gene TRBV12-3 or TRBV12-4 combines with J gene TRBJ1-5; 8 nucleotides line up with TRBD1. CDR3 length: 14 amino acids. V was clipped by 3 bases and J by 6 bases; unmatched bases: 4. The CDR3 region has the DNA TGTGCCAGCAGTTTCAACACAGGGGGTCAGCCCCAGCATTTT. It is translated as CASSFNTGGQPQHF.

The CDR3 protein is CASSFYDSEQYF. The CDR3 nucleotides are TGTGCCAGCAGTTTCTATGACTCCGAGCAGTACTTC. The chain combines TRBV6-2 or TRBV6-3 with TRBJ2-7, with unresolved D. There are 12 residues in the CDR3. Germline assignment: CDR1 MNHEY and CDR2 SVGEGT. Trimming removed 4 bases from V and 6 bases from J, with 10 bases in between.

This clonotype occurred many times. This chain uses TRBV29-1 with TRBJ2-1; a possible D gene is TRBD2 (7 bases). In germline, CDR1 is SQVTM, CDR2 ANQGSEA. V lost 1 base and J lost 8, with 15 bases in between. The CDR3 runs to 14 residues. The CDR3 reads CSVEGGRGADEQFF. CDR3 in DNA: TGCAGCGTTGAAGGGGGGAGGGGGGCGGATGAGCAGTTCTTC.

This clonotype was found many times. This chain joins TRBV20-1 and TRBJ2-3; 8 positions match TRBD2. The ends lost 6 bases at V and 2 bases at J; junction bases unmatched: 13. Germline CDR1 and CDR2: DFQATT and SNEGSKA (reference sequence). CDR3 length equals 16 residues. CDR3: CSADSTLAGATDTQYF. CDR3 sequence (DNA): TGCAGTGCCGATTCTACCCTAGCGGGTGCCACAGATACGCAGTATTTT.

Ten or more counts support this clonotype. The gene calls are TRBV18 and TRBJ2-7; 9 bases are shared with TRBD2. This CDR3 is built from 15 residues. Germline V gene data show CDR1 as KGHSH and CDR2 as LQKENI. V dropped 1 base and J dropped 2; count of bases not matched to a gene: 3. The CDR3 DNA reads TGTGCCAGCTCACCACGGCGGGAGGGACCCTACGAGCAGTACTTC. Its translation is CASSPRREGPYEQYF.

The CDR3: CAISGAGTAFSGANVLTF. For the CDR3, the DNA is TGTGCCATCAGTGGGGCCGGGACAGCCTTCTCTGGGGCCAACGTCCTGACTTTC. This chain links TRBV10-3 with TRBJ2-6; TRBD1 agrees at 7 bases. From germline, CDR1 is ENHRY and CDR2 SYGVKD. CDR3 length equals 18 residues. Trimming at V came to 4 bases and at J to 0 bases, leaving 9 bases not matched to a gene.